This T cell receptor (beta chain) was obtained from a study of blood T cell repertoires in COVID-19. Overall study: Italy, Spain and the United States were the sources of the convalescent and acute COVID-19 samples. The analysed material was cDNA or gDNA that came from T cells, B-cell-depleted T cells, or PBMCs.

After removal of 7 bases from V and 1 base from J, the junction contained 9 bases not matched to a gene. CDR1 is LNHDA, CDR2 SQIVND, per germline (reference sequence). CDR3 length: 15 residues. Authors' methods: It was from reference gene primer amplification that nucleated cell counts were estimated. TCRdb's copy holds only in-frame clones and misses some; the assay was immunoSEQ multiplex PCR. The D gene and trimming were derived from the DNA, and the V and J assignments and clone size from that table. The sample lists about 74,000 clones; approximately 88% were seen once. The specimen was peripheral blood. The chain couples TRBV19 to TRBJ1-2, with 7 bases identical to TRBD1. This TCR came from an elderly woman with acute or convalescent COVID-19. This CDR3 is CASTLSWDSNYGYTF. CDR3 sequence (DNA): TGTGCCAGTACCCTCTCTTGGGACAGTAACTATGGCTACACCTTC. Based on the CDR3 plus reference TRBV19 and TRBJ1-2, the full variable domain is DGGITQSPKYLFRKEGQNVTLSCEQNLNHDAMYWYRQDPGQGLRLIYYSQIVNDFQKGDIAEGYSVSREKKESFPLTVTSAQKNPTAFYLCASTLSWDSNYGYTFGSGTRLTVV.